This T cell receptor (beta chain) was sequenced during a study of blood T cell repertoires in COVID-19. Study at large: Italy, Spain and the United States were the sources of the convalescent and acute COVID-19 samples. T cells, B-cell-depleted T cells, or PBMCs provided the cDNA or gDNA that served as material.

Comments on this clone: Distinct nucleotide sequences in the sample also encode this CDR3.

Seattle's cohort entered during active infection and was followed longitudinally. Per the original methods: Estimated nucleated cell counts came from reference gene primer amplification. Clones were sequenced by immunoSEQ multiplex PCR, and TCRdb holds only the in-frame ones, with some missing. V and J calls and clone size are those listed in that table; D and trimming were worked out from the DNA. The repertoire consists of some 310,000 clones, with roughly 90% occurring once and the leading ten covering 2.5% to 3%. V lost 3 bases to trimming and J lost 7 bases; unmatched junction nucleotides: 5. CDR1 KGHSH and CDR2 LQKENI come from the germline V gene. CDR3 length: 15 residues.

The chain is built from TRBV18 and TRBJ2-1; 11 nucleotides agree with TRBD2. The clonotype was recovered from a woman in her 30s with COVID-19, enrolled during active disease. Sequencing input: peripheral blood. The CDR3 DNA follows: TGTGCCAGCTCACCGGGCACTAGCGGGAGTAATGAGCAGTTCTTC. Translating gives CASSPGTSGSNEQFF.